This entry is about one TCR beta chain. In the original processing: Estimated nucleated cell counts came from reference gene primer amplification. Clones were read by immunoSEQ multiplex PCR, and TCRdb kept only the in-frame ones, dropping some. V, J and clone size are taken as reported in that table, and D and trimming were inferred from the DNA itself. The profile shows about 360,000 clones, 80% to 90% of them singletons. This sample was taken from a study of blood T cell repertoires in COVID-19. Study at large: PBMCs, B-cell-depleted T cells, or T cells were the source of the cDNA or gDNA that made up the material.

Trimming removed 2 bases at V and 4 bases at J, with 8 bases between. This CDR3 has 14 amino acids. Germline V gene data show CDR1 as MNHNS and CDR2 as SASEGT. The material sequenced was PBMCs or T cells enriched from blood (not recorded which). The origin of this receptor is a man in his forties or fifties in a cohort exposed to, infected with or recovered from COVID-19 (not recorded which). The chain uses TRBV6-1 and TRBJ2-2; no firm D call. CDR3 in DNA: TGTGCCAGCAGTGAATCCCCGAGCACCGGGGAGCTGTTTTTT. It translates to CASSESPSTGELFF.